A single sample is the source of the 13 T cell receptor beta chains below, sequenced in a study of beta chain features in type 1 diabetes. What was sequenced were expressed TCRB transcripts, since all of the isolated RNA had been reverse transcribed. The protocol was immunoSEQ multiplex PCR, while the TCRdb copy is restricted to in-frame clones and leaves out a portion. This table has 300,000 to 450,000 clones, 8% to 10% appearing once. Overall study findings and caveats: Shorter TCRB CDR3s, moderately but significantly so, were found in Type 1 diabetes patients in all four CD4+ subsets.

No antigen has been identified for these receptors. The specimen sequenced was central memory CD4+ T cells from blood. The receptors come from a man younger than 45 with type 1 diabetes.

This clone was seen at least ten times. The DNA for the CDR3 is TGCGCCAGCAGCTTGGGAACCGGGACAGGGCTCTCCTACGAGCAGTACTTC. Residues: CASSLGTGTGLSYEQYF. This chain uses TRBV5-1 with TRBJ2-7; 9 nucleotides align to TRBD1. The germline V gene has CDR1 SGHRS and CDR2 YFSETQ. The CDR3 runs to 17 residues. Trimming took 0 bases from V and 0 from J; bases not matched to a gene: 7.

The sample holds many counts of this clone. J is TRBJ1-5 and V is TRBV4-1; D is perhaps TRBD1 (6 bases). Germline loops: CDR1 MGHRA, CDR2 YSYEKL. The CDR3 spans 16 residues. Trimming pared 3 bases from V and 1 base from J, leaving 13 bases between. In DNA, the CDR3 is TGCGCCAGCAGCCACATACAGGGTACAAGCAATCAGCCCCAGCATTTT. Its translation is CASSHIQGTSNQPQHF.

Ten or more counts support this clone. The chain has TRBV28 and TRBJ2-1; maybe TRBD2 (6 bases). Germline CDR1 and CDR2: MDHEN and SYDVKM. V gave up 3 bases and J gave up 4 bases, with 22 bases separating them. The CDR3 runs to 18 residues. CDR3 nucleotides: TGTGCCAGCAGTTTCCTTACCGGACTACTGATGGGGTACAATGAGCAGTTCTTC. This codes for CASSFLTGLLMGYNEQFF.

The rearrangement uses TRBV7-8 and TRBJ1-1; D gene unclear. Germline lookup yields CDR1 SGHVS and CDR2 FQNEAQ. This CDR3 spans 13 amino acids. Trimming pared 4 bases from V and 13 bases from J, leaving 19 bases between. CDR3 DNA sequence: TGTGCCAGCAGCTATCGCGGGGAGGCCGGGGATTTCTTT. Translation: CASSYRGEAGDFF.

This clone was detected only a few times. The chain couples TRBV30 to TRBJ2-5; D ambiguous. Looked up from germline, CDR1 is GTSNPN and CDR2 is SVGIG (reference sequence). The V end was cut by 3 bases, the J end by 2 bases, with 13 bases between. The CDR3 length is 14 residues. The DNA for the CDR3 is TGTGCCTGGAGCCCAGGACCTATACAAGAGACCCAGTACTTC. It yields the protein CAWSPGPIQETQYF.

The CDR3 DNA reads TGTGCCAGCTCACCACCGGGGACGTCAAGGGGGCCCCAGCATTTT. Amino acid sequence: CASSPPGTSRGPQHF. The gene calls are TRBV18 and TRBJ1-5; D is possibly TRBD1 (5 bases). The CDR3 runs to 15 residues. Germline-derived CDR1 and CDR2 are KGHSH and LQKENI. Trimming removed 0 bases from V and 9 bases from J, with 15 bases in between.

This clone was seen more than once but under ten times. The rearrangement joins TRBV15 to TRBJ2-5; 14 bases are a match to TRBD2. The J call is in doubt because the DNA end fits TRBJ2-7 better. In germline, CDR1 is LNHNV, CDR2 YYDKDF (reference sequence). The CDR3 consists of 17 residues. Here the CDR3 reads CATSTRGRTSGRYEQYF. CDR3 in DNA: TGTGCCACCAGCACCCGCGGTAGGACTAGCGGGAGGTACGAGCAGTACTTC.

CDR3 sequence (DNA): TGTGCCAGCAGTCGGCAGGCGGCGAGGGGCTACACCTTC. Protein: CASSRQAARGYTF. This chain joins TRBV28 and TRBJ1-2; D unclear. The germline CDR1 and CDR2 sequences are MDHEN and SYDVKM. This CDR3 region has 13 residues. V lost 5 bases to trimming and J lost 8 bases, with 15 bases between them.

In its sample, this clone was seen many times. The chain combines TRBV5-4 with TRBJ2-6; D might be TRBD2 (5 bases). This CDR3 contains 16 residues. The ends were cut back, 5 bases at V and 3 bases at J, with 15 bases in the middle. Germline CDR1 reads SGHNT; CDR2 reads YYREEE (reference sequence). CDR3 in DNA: TGTGCCAGCAGTCCCCCCGGGGATCGTGGGGCCAACGTCCTGACTTTC. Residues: CASSPPGDRGANVLTF.

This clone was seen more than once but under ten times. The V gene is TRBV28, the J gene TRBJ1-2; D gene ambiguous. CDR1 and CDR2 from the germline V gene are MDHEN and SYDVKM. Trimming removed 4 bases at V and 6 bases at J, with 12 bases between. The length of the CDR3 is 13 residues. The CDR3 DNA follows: TGTGCCAGCAGTTGGGGATCTGAGAATGGCTACACCTTC. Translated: CASSWGSENGYTF.

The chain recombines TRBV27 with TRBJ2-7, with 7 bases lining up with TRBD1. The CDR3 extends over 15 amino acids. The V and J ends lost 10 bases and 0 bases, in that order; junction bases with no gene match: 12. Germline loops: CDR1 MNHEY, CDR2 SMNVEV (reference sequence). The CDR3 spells CATRVFGTASYEQYF. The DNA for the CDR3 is TGTGCCACGCGGGTCTTCGGGACAGCCTCCTACGAGCAGTACTTC.

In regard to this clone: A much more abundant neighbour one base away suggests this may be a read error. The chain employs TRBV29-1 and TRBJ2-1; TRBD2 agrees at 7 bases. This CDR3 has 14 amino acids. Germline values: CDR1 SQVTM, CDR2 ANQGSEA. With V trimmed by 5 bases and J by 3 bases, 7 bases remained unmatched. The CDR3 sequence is CSVCSGLDYNEQFF. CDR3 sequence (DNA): TGCAGCGTTTGTTCTGGACTAGACTACAATGAGCAGTTCTTC.

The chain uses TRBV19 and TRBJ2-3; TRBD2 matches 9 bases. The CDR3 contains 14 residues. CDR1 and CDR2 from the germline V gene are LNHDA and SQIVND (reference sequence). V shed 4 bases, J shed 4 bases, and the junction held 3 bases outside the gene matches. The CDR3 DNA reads TGTGCCAGTAGTAGCGGGAGGGCCGCAGATACGCAGTATTTT. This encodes CASSSGRAADTQYF.